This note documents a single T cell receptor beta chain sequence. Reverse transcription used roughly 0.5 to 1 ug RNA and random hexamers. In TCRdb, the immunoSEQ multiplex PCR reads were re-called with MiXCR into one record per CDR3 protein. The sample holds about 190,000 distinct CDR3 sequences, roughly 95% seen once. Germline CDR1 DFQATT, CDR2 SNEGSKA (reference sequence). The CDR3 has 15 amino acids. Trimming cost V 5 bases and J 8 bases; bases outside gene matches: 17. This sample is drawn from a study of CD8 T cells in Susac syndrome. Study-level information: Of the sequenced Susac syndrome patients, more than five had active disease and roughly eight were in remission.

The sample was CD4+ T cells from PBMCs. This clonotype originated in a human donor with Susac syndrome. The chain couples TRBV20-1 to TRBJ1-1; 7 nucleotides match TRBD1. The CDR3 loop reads CSADPGQSTEGEAFF. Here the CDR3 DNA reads TGCAGTGCTGACCCGGGACAGTCCACTGAGGGGGAAGCTTTCTTT.